One sample yielded the 18 T cell receptor beta chains listed below, sequenced in a study of PD-L1 blockade in urothelial cancer. Documented time point: peripheral blood 6 weeks after treatment start. Sequencing used immunoSEQ multiplex PCR; TCRdb keeps in-frame clones, though not all of them. Among approximately 110,000 clones listed, around 93% were seen once. The specimen was PBMCs, collected around atezolizumab (anti-PD-L1) treatment. The receptors derive from a man between 60 and 70 years old with urothelial cancer.

This clone was seen only once. The genes are TRBV7-3 and TRBJ2-1; 9 bases are shared with TRBD2. The CDR3 consists of 15 residues. Germline V gene data show CDR1 as SGHTA and CDR2 as FQGTGA. The V gene end was trimmed by 5 bases and the J gene end by 2 bases; junction bases not matched to a gene: 4. CDR3 loop: CASSQSGGTYNEQFF. CDR3 DNA sequence: TGTGCCAGCAGCCAAAGCGGGGGGACCTACAATGAGCAGTTCTTC.

The V call is TRBV6-5, the J call TRBJ2-2; maybe TRBD2 (5 bases). Germline assignment: CDR1 MNHEY and CDR2 SVGAGI. With 6 bases removed from V and 0 bases from J, the gap between germline ends came to 8 bases. The CDR3 is made up of 14 amino acids. The CDR3 DNA follows: TGTGCCAGCAGGGACTTTGCGAACACCGGGGAGCTGTTTTTT. Its protein is CASRDFANTGELFF.

This clone was seen just once. V is TRBV19 and J is TRBJ2-3; weak D call: TRBD2 (6 bases). Looked up from germline, CDR1 is LNHDA and CDR2 is SQIVND (reference sequence). V lost 5 bases, J lost 5 bases, and 17 bases lay in between. The CDR3 length is 15 residues. This CDR3 is CASSPKGSGGDTQYF. In DNA, the CDR3 is TGTGCCAGTAGTCCCAAGGGGTCCGGGGGAGATACGCAGTATTTT.

This chain uses TRBV6-5 with TRBJ2-2; 7 bases match TRBD1. The CDR3 totals 15 residues. Trimming took 0 bases from V and 6 from J; bases not matched to a gene: 4. Germline V lookup: CDR1 MNHEY, CDR2 SVGAGI. CDR3 amino acids: CASSYSGTVPGELFF. The CDR3 region has the DNA TGTGCCAGCAGTTACTCCGGGACAGTTCCCGGGGAGCTGTTTTTT.

This rearrangement joins TRBV7-2 to TRBJ1-2; D gene unclear. Germline V gene sequence: CDR1 SGHTA, CDR2 FQGNSA. V gave up 2 bases and J gave up 8 bases, with 15 bases separating them. This CDR3 spans 14 amino acids. CDR3 bases: TGTGCCAGCAGCTTACTCGTCCCGGTGGGCGGCTACACCTTC. It codes for CASSLLVPVGGYTF.

The V call is TRBV19, the J call TRBJ1-6, with 8 bases that match TRBD1. CDR3 size: 16 residues. Germline V gene sequence: CDR1 LNHDA, CDR2 SQIVND (reference sequence). The trim removed 0 bases at V and 13 bases at J, leaving 11 bases unmatched. The CDR3 coding sequence is TGTGCCAGTAGTATAGACCCGACAGGGGCGCTTGCGCCCCTCCACTTT. This codes for CASSIDPTGALAPLHF.

The chain has TRBV27 and TRBJ2-5; TRBD2 agrees at 7 bases. J gave up 1 base and V 6 bases, and 8 bases lay outside the gene matches. Germline CDR1 and CDR2: MNHEY and SMNVEV (reference sequence). This CDR3 spans 15 amino acids. In nucleotides, the CDR3 is TGTGCCAGCAGCGGTCAACGGGGGGTCCAAGAGACCCAGTACTTC. It is translated as CASSGQRGVQETQYF.

The gene calls are TRBV5-1 and TRBJ1-1; TRBD1 agrees at 8 bases. The CDR3 is 14 amino acids. Germline lookup yields CDR1 SGHRS and CDR2 YFSETQ. The V segment lost 3 bases and the J segment 4 bases; nucleotides outside the gene matches: 5. The CDR3 spells CASSSGGRSTEAFF. The CDR3 nucleotides are TGCGCCAGCAGCTCAGGGGGCAGGAGCACTGAAGCTTTCTTT.

The chain has TRBV6-6 and TRBJ2-5; a weak D match, TRBD2 (6 bases). Germline CDR1 reads MNHNY; CDR2 reads SVGAGI (reference sequence). V dropped 6 bases and J dropped 1 base, with 18 bases sitting between them. The CDR3 contains 16 residues. This CDR3 reads CASSLGGEVFQETQYF. For the CDR3, the DNA is TGTGCCAGCAGCCTCGGGGGTGAGGTGTTCCAAGAGACCCAGTACTTC.

The V call is TRBV6-1, the J call TRBJ2-1; 10 nucleotides match TRBD2. The CDR3 spans 16 residues. Germline V gives CDR1 MNHNS, CDR2 SASEGT. V lost 4 bases to trimming and J lost 2 bases; unmatched junction nucleotides: 5. The CDR3 here is CASSATGTSAYNEQFF. In nucleotides, the CDR3 is TGTGCCAGCAGTGCCACCGGGACTAGCGCCTACAATGAGCAGTTCTTC.

The chain uses TRBV7-9 and TRBJ2-5, with D possibly matching TRBD2 (5 bases). The V and J ends lost 5 bases and 5 bases respectively, with 15 bases between them. Germline CDR1 and CDR2: SEHNR and FQNEAQ (reference sequence). The CDR3 runs 14 residues. DNA for the CDR3: TGTGCCAGCAGCCAAGGCCGAGAGCGGGAGACCCAGTACTTC. As protein: CASSQGRERETQYF.

This sequence joins TRBV10-3 and TRBJ2-3; 9 nucleotides align to TRBD2. Germline V lookup: CDR1 ENHRY, CDR2 SYGVKD. This CDR3 comprises 11 residues. With V trimmed by 8 bases and J by 11 bases, 5 bases remained unmatched. The CDR3 DNA sequence: TGTGCCATCGCGGTAGCGGGAGAGCAGTATTTT. Its translation is CAIAVAGEQYF.

This chain joins TRBV6-1 and TRBJ1-1; 8 positions agree with TRBD1. The V gene's germline CDR1 is MNHNS and CDR2 SASEGT. Unmatched junction bases numbered 7, after V lost 6 bases and J lost 1 base. CDR3 length: 15 residues. The CDR3 here is CASRDSGTGNTEAFF. The CDR3 DNA is TGTGCCAGCAGAGACTCCGGGACAGGGAACACTGAAGCTTTCTTT.

V usage is TRBV7-9 and J usage is TRBJ2-7, with TRBD2 identical over 9 bases. V was clipped by 7 bases and J by 7 bases; unmatched bases: 17. Germline V gene data show CDR1 as SEHNR and CDR2 as FQNEAQ (reference sequence). The CDR3 is 16 residues long. As DNA, the CDR3 is TGTGCCAGCACCCCCAGTGGCGGGGGGGCTTCAGGAGAGCAGTACTTC. Amino acids: CASTPSGGGASGEQYF.

J is TRBJ2-5 and V is TRBV27, with a weak D call TRBD2 (6 bases). Trimming left V 6 bases short and J 5 bases short, with 16 bases between. The germline V gene encodes CDR1 MNHEY and CDR2 SMNVEV (reference sequence). This CDR3 region has 14 residues. The CDR3 spells CASRPLGGAETQYF. The CDR3 DNA is TGTGCCAGCAGGCCACTAGGCGGGGCTGAGACCCAGTACTTC.

The CDR3 loop reads CASSLRLAGPGEQFF. The CDR3 nucleotides read TGTGCCAGCAGCTTACGACTAGCGGGACCCGGTGAGCAGTTCTTC. The chain recombines TRBV7-6 with TRBJ2-1; 11 positions agree with TRBD2. The CDR3 contains 15 residues. CDR1 SGHVS and CDR2 FNYEAQ come from the germline V gene. The junction had 6 bases not matched to a gene; V was cut back by 2 bases and J by 9 bases.

The sample holds one count of this clone. The V call is TRBV11-3, the J call TRBJ2-7, with 7 bases matching TRBD1. The CDR3 runs 13 residues. Trimming removed 5 bases from V and 2 bases from J; junction bases left unmatched: 3. CDR1 and CDR2 from the germline V gene are SGHNT and YENEEA. The CDR3 DNA is TGTGCCAGCAGCCCCGGGACAGCCTACGAGCAGTACTTC. The encoded protein is CASSPGTAYEQYF. The entire variable domain, with the rest obtained from reference TRBV11-3 and TRBJ2-7, is as follows: EAGVVQSPRYKIIEKKQPVAFWCNPISGHNTLYWYLQNLGQGPELLIRYENEEAVDDSQLPKDRFSAERLKGVDSTLKIQPAELGDSAVYLCASSPGTAYEQYFGPGTRLTVT.

The chain recombines TRBV5-1 with TRBJ2-5; D is possibly TRBD1 (6 bases). The germline gives CDR1 SGHRS, CDR2 YFSETQ. V was cut by 4 bases and J by 1 base, with 11 bases left in between. The CDR3 is 14 residues long. CDR3 nucleotide sequence: TGCGCCAGCAGCCGTCTAGGGGGCCAAGAGACCCAGTACTTC. As protein: CASSRLGGQETQYF.